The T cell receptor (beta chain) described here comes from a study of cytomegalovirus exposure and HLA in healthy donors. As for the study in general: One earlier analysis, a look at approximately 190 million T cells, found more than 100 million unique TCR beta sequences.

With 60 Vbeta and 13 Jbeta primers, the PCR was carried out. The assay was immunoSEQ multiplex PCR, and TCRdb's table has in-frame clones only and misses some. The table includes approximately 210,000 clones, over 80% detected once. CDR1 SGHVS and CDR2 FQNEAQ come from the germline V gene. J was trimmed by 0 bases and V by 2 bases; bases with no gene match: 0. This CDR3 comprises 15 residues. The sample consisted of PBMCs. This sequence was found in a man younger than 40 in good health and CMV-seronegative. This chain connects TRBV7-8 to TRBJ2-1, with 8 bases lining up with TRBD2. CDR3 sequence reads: CASSLSGSSYNEQFF. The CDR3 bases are TGTGCCAGCAGCTTAAGCGGGAGCTCCTACAATGAGCAGTTCTTC. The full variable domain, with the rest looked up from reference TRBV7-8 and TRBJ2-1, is GAGVSQSPRYKVAKRGQDVALRCDPISGHVSLFWYQQALGQGPEFLTYFQNEAQLDKSGLPSDRFFAERPEGSVSTLKIQRTQQEDSAVYLCASSLSGSSYNEQFFGPGTRLTVL.